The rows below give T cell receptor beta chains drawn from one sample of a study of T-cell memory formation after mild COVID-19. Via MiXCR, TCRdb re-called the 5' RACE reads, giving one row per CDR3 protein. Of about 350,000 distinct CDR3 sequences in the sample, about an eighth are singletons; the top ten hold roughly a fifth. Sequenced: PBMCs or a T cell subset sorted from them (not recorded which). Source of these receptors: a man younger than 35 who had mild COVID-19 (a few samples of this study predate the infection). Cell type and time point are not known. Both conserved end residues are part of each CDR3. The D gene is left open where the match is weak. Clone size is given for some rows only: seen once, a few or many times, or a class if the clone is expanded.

CDR3 protein: CASSFSPWDEQFF
CDR3 DNA: TGTGCCAGCAGTTTTTCCCCATGGGATGAGCAGTTCTTC
V gene: TRBV12-3/TRBV12-4
clone size: -
J gene: TRBJ2-1
D gene: -

CDR3 protein: CASSLGGPLKFDEQFF
CDR3 DNA: TGTGCCAGCAGTCTGGGCGGGCCTCTTAAATTTGATGAGCAGTTCTTC
V gene: TRBV27
clone size: many
J gene: TRBJ2-1
D gene: -

CDR3 protein: CASSQDRTAAPAEAFF
CDR3 DNA: TGTGCCAGCAGCCAGGACCGGACCGCGGCCCCCGCTGAAGCTTTCTTT
V gene: TRBV6-2/TRBV6-3
clone size: few
J gene: TRBJ1-1
D gene: -

CDR3 protein: CASSLAGGRETQYF
CDR3 DNA: TGCGCCAGCAGCTTGGCGGGGGGCCGGGAGACCCAGTACTTC
V gene: TRBV12-3/TRBV12-4
clone size: many
J gene: TRBJ2-5
D gene: TRBD2

CDR3 protein: CASSQDEGAGEQYF
CDR3 DNA: TGCGCCAGCAGCCAAGATGAGGGAGCGGGCGAGCAGTACTTC
V gene: TRBV4-3
clone size: -
J gene: TRBJ2-7
D gene: -

CDR3 protein: CSARPTVSLSYNEQFF
CDR3 DNA: TGCAGTGCTAGACCTACCGTTAGCCTCTCCTACAATGAGCAGTTCTTC
V gene: TRBV20-1
clone size: -
J gene: TRBJ2-1
D gene: -

CDR3 protein: CASTLRGTAEAFF
CDR3 DNA: TGTGCCAGCACCCTCCGGGGGACCGCTGAAGCTTTCTTT
V gene: TRBV18
clone size: -
J gene: TRBJ1-1
D gene: -

CDR3 protein: CSASGSGGANGETQYF
CDR3 DNA: TGCAGTGCTAGTGGTAGCGGGGGGGCGAACGGAGAGACCCAGTACTTC
V gene: TRBV20-1
clone size: -
J gene: TRBJ2-5
D gene: TRBD2

CDR3 protein: CASSQETGGGYTF
CDR3 DNA: TGCGCCAGCAGCCAAGAGACAGGGGGCGGCTACACCTTC
V gene: TRBV4-1
clone size: many
J gene: TRBJ1-2
D gene: TRBD1

CDR3 protein: CASSRTGGETNPYEQYF
CDR3 DNA: TGTGCCAGCAGCCGGACAGGGGGCGAAACAAACCCTTACGAGCAGTACTTC
V gene: TRBV5-6
clone size: many
J gene: TRBJ2-7
D gene: TRBD1

CDR3 protein: CASSFQGVCTDTQYF
CDR3 DNA: TGTGCCAGCAGTTTTCAAGGGGTCTGCACAGATACGCAGTATTTT
V gene: TRBV28
clone size: few
J gene: TRBJ2-3
D gene: -

CDR3 protein: CASRAPGRPGANVLTF
CDR3 DNA: TGTGCCAGCAGAGCTCCGGGGAGGCCTGGGGCCAACGTCCTGACTTTC
V gene: TRBV27
clone size: -
J gene: TRBJ2-6
D gene: -

CDR3 protein: CSARAGGANTGELFF
CDR3 DNA: TGCAGTGCTAGAGCGGGCGGGGCGAACACCGGGGAGCTGTTTTTT
V gene: TRBV20-1
clone size: few
J gene: TRBJ2-2
D gene: -

CDR3 protein: CASSPVERGNEQFF
CDR3 DNA: TGTGCCAGCTCACCAGTGGAGCGGGGTAATGAGCAGTTCTTC
V gene: TRBV18
clone size: -
J gene: TRBJ2-1
D gene: TRBD2

CDR3 protein: CATSRDFRGGWNQPQHF
CDR3 DNA: TGTGCCACCAGCAGAGATTTCCGCGGGGGGTGGAATCAGCCCCAGCATTTT
V gene: TRBV15
clone size: few
J gene: TRBJ1-5
D gene: -

CDR3 protein: CSVSNWDRRGETQYF
CDR3 DNA: TGCAGCGTTAGTAACTGGGACAGGAGGGGAGAGACCCAGTACTTC
V gene: TRBV29-1
clone size: -
J gene: TRBJ2-5
D gene: TRBD1

CDR3 protein: CASSESGRGGEKLFF
CDR3 DNA: TGTGCCAGCAGCGAATCGGGCAGGGGCGGTGAAAAACTGTTTTTT
V gene: TRBV25-1
clone size: -
J gene: TRBJ1-4
D gene: -

CDR3 protein: CASSQAEGGYGYTF
CDR3 DNA: TGCGCCAGCAGCCAAGCGGAAGGGGGCTATGGCTACACCTTC
V gene: TRBV4-1
clone size: -
J gene: TRBJ1-2
D gene: -

CDR3 protein: CASSVGITSRQETQYF
CDR3 DNA: TGTGCCAGCAGCGTGGGAATCACTTCTCGTCAAGAGACCCAGTACTTC
V gene: TRBV9
clone size: few
J gene: TRBJ2-5
D gene: -

CDR3 protein: CASSPQTGAGYGYTF
CDR3 DNA: TGTGCCAGCTCACCCCAGACAGGGGCCGGCTATGGCTACACCTTC
V gene: TRBV18
clone size: once
J gene: TRBJ1-2
D gene: TRBD1

CDR3 protein: CASSSLASQTQYF
CDR3 DNA: TGTGCCAGCAGTTCACTAGCATCACAGACCCAGTACTTC
V gene: TRBV12-3/TRBV12-4
clone size: -
J gene: TRBJ2-5
D gene: -

CDR3 protein: CSVGTVSGEQYF
CDR3 DNA: TGCAGTGTAGGGACAGTGAGCGGCGAGCAGTACTTC
V gene: TRBV20-1
clone size: few
J gene: TRBJ2-7
D gene: TRBD1

CDR3 protein: CASSTNGPQHF
CDR3 DNA: TGTGCCAGCAGCACCAATGGGCCCCAGCATTTT
V gene: TRBV7-2
clone size: -
J gene: TRBJ1-5
D gene: -

CDR3 protein: CASSPRNEGPGEKLFF
CDR3 DNA: TGTGCCAGCTCACCCCGAAATGAGGGGCCTGGAGAAAAACTGTTTTTT
V gene: TRBV18
clone size: -
J gene: TRBJ1-4
D gene: -

CDR3 protein: CASSAHSGANVLTF
CDR3 DNA: TGTGCCAGCAGTGCGCATTCTGGGGCCAACGTCCTGACTTTC
V gene: TRBV25-1
clone size: -
J gene: TRBJ2-6
D gene: -

CDR3 protein: CASSQGQFTDTQYF
CDR3 DNA: TGTGCCAGCAGCCAGGGACAGTTCACAGATACGCAGTATTTT
V gene: TRBV7-7
clone size: few
J gene: TRBJ2-3
D gene: TRBD1

CDR3 protein: CASKNTGELFF
CDR3 DNA: TGTGCCAGCAAGAACACCGGGGAGCTGTTTTTT
V gene: TRBV3-1
clone size: -
J gene: TRBJ2-2
D gene: -

CDR3 protein: CASSSGQQETQYF
CDR3 DNA: TGTGCCAGCAGCTCAGGACAGCAAGAGACCCAGTACTTC
V gene: TRBV13
clone size: many
J gene: TRBJ2-5
D gene: -